The entry below describes one TCR beta chain. This specimen comes from a study of blood T cell repertoires in COVID-19. Clones were read by immunoSEQ multiplex PCR, and TCRdb kept only the in-frame ones, dropping some. The table has over 85,000 clones, roughly nine tenths seen once. The origin of this receptor is a woman aged 50 to 60 with COVID-19, enrolled during active disease. The sequencing input was peripheral blood.

The CDR3 reads CASSRTSGGITGELFF. The CDR3 nucleotides read TGTGCCAGCAGCAGAACTAGCGGGGGCATCACCGGGGAGCTGTTTTTT. The chain has TRBV7-6 and TRBJ2-2; 11 bases fit TRBD2. Unmatched junction bases numbered 6, after V lost 5 bases and J lost 4 bases. This CDR3 comprises 16 residues. Germline V gene lookup returns CDR1 SGHVS and CDR2 FNYEAQ.